The clone carrying this TCR beta chain was observed a single time. Antigen specificity is unknown. The CDR3 runs 16 residues. V was shortened by 6 bases and J by 7 bases, with 25 bases between the two germline ends. Germline CDR1 SGDLS, CDR2 YYNGEE. The data stem from a study of identifying expanded T cells in peripheral blood. General observations from the study: Approximately 2-week clone count variance significantly increased as total template count grew.

TCRdb's table, derived via immunoSEQ multiplex PCR, lists solely in-frame clones and lacks some. The sample shows some 72,000 clones, roughly 88% of them seen only once. The source is a person aged 18 to 75 in good health. This sequence joins TRBV9 and TRBJ1-2; no firm D call. The sample consisted of blood. The CDR3 coding sequence is TGTGCCAGCAACCAAGACGGCTCAAGCCCTCTCATTGGCTACACCTTC. Amino acid sequence: CASNQDGSSPLIGYTF.